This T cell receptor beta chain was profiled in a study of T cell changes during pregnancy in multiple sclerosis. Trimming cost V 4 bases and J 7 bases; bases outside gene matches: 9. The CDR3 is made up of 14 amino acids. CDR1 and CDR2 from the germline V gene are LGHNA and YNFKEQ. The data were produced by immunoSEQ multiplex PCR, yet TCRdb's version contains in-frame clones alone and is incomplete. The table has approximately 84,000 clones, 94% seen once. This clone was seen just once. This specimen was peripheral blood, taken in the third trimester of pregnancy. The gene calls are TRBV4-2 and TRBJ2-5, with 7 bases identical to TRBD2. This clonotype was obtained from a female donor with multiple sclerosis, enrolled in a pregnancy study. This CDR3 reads CASSPGLDPGTQYF. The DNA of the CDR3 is TGTGCCAGCAGCCCCGGACTAGACCCGGGGACCCAGTACTTC.